These T cell receptor beta chains were read from a single sample in a study of blood T cell repertoires in COVID-19. Produced via immunoSEQ multiplex PCR; TCRdb's table is partial and in-frame only. The sample shows hundreds of thousands of clones, 80% to 90% of them seen only once. Material for sequencing was peripheral blood. These receptors all come from a woman younger than 45 with active or convalescent COVID-19. The CDR3 runs from the conserved cysteine through the conserved F or W. A D gene is named only where the DNA matches it firmly. Size is omitted from some rows. Given values are once, few, many or a class for expanded clones.

size,V,J,D,DNA,CDR3
NA,TRBV7-6,TRBJ2-1,TRBD2,TGTGCCAGCAGCTTCCTAGGACTAGCGGGGGGCAATGAGCAGTTCTTC,CASSFLGLAGGNEQFF
NA,TRBV3-1/TRBV3-2,TRBJ1-5,NA,TGTGCCAGCAGCCAAGAAGGAAGGGGGCAGCCCCAGCATTTT,CASSQEGRGQPQHF
few,TRBV18,TRBJ1-1,TRBD1,TGTGCCAGCTCACCTCGGACAGGGAGGGTGACTGAAGCTTTCTTT,CASSPRTGRVTEAFF
NA,TRBV2,TRBJ2-4,NA,TGTGCCAGCAGTGACGGTGGGGGGAAAAACATTCAGTACTTC,CASSDGGGKNIQYF
NA,TRBV5-1,TRBJ1-1,NA,TGCGCCAGCACCCCGCAAAGGTATTCGCAGGTGAACACTGAAGCTTTCTTT,CASTPQRYSQVNTEAFF
NA,TRBV3-1/TRBV3-2,TRBJ1-2,NA,TGTGCCAGCAGCCAAGATCTAGCCCCTTATGGCTACACCTTC,CASSQDLAPYGYTF
NA,TRBV3-1/TRBV3-2,TRBJ1-5,NA,TGTGCCAGCAGCCACCCGACAACCACCGGGGAGCCCCAGCATTTT,CASSHPTTTGEPQHF
NA,TRBV6-5,TRBJ1-4,TRBD1,TGTGCCAGCAATCCACAGGGGGCGGGTGAAAAACTGTTTTTT,CASNPQGAGEKLFF
NA,TRBV30,TRBJ2-1,TRBD2,TGTGCCTGGGGGCCGGGACTACATAACAATGAGCAGTTCTTC,CAWGPGLHNNEQFF
few,TRBV7-2,TRBJ1-2,TRBD1,TGTGCCAGCAGCTTTCCGGGACAGGAGAGTGGCTACACCTTC,CASSFPGQESGYTF